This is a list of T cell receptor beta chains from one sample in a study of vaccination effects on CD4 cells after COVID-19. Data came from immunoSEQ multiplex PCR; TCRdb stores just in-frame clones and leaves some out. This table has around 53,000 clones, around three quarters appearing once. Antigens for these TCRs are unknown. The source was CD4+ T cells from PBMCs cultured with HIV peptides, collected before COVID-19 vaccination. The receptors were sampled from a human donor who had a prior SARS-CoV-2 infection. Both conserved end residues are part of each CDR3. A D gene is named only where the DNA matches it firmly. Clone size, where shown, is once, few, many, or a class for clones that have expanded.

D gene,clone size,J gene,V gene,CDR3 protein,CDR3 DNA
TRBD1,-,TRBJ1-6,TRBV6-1,CASSDRDRANSPLHF,TGTGCCAGCAGTGACCGGGACAGGGCTAATTCACCCCTCCACTTT
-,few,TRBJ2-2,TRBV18,CASSPPGSVRADGELFF,TGTGCCAGCTCACCACCGGGGTCAGTGAGGGCCGACGGGGAGCTGTTTTTT
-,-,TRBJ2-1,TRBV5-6,CASGGRWAGLSEQFF,TGTGCCAGCGGCGGGCGTTGGGCAGGGCTTAGTGAGCAGTTCTTC
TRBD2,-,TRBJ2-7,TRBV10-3,CAISEASGTAYEQYF,TGTGCCATCAGTGAGGCTAGCGGGACAGCCTACGAGCAGTACTTC
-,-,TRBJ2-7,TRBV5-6,CASSPGGRHEQYF,TGTGCCAGCAGCCCAGGGGGGAGGCACGAGCAGTACTTC
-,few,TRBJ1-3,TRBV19,CASLPRSGNTIYF,TGTGCCAGTTTGCCCCGCTCTGGAAACACCATATATTTT
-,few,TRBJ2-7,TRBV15,CATAGGLISYEQYF,TGTGCCACCGCAGGGGGGCTGATTTCCTACGAGCAGTACTTC
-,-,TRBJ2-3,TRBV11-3,CASSLGSGSGTDTQYF,TGTGCCAGCAGCTTAGGATCAGGCTCGGGCACAGATACGCAGTATTTT
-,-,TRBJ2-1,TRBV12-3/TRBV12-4,CASSLSGRFF,TGTGCCAGCAGCCTGTCTGGCCGTTTCTTC
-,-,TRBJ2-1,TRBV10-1,CASRIPGVSSYNEQFF,TGCGCCAGCAGGATTCCAGGGGTGAGCTCCTACAATGAGCAGTTCTTC